This is a list of T cell receptor beta chains from one sample in a study of blood T cell repertoires in COVID-19. Profiling relied on immunoSEQ multiplex PCR, and the TCRdb table lists in-frame clones only, not all of them. The repertoire has over 250,000 clones, roughly 85% of them found once; the top ten carry less than 5.5%. The sample was PBMCs or T cells enriched from blood (not recorded which). The source is a man aged 35-49 years who had been exposed to COVID-19. The CDR3 runs from the conserved cysteine through the conserved F or W. A D gene is named only where the DNA matches it firmly. The size of a clone is reported for some rows only, either as once, few or many, or as a class for expanded clones.

>TRBJ1-2|.|TRBV12-3/TRBV12-4|once
TGTGCCAGCAGTTTAACCGCGAGGCGAGGCTACACCTTC
CASSLTARRGYTF
>TRBJ2-1|TRBD1|TRBV5-4|.
TGTGCCAGCAGAACTACAGGGGGTAGCTCCTACAATGAGCAGTTCTTC
CASRTTGGSSYNEQFF
>TRBJ2-3|.|TRBV7-3|.
TGTGCCAGCAGCTTAAAGGGCGGAAGAAGCGGGGACACTAGCACAGATACGCAGTATTTT
CASSLKGGRSGDTSTDTQYF
>TRBJ2-3|TRBD2|TRBV28|.
TGTGCCAGCACCCCCGGTTGGGGGGGAGCGGGGGATACGCAGTATTTT
CASTPGWGGAGDTQYF
>TRBJ2-7|.|TRBV30|.
TGTGCCTGGACTAGGCGGGACTGGATATACGAGCAGTACTTC
CAWTRRDWIYEQYF
>TRBJ2-7|.|TRBV10-1|.
TGCGCCAGCAGTGAGTCTGGGCTAGCAATCTACGAGCAGTACTTC
CASSESGLAIYEQYF
>TRBJ2-3|TRBD2|TRBV6-1|.
TGTGCCAGCAGTGAAGAGACTAGCGGGACCGATACGCAGTATTTT
CASSEETSGTDTQYF
>TRBJ1-5|TRBD1|TRBV10-2|once
TGCGCCAGCATTAGGGACAGACTTAGCAATCAGCCCCAGCATTTT
CASIRDRLSNQPQHF
>TRBJ2-1|TRBD2|TRBV3-1/TRBV3-2|.
TGTGCCAGCAGCCATAACTTCGCGGGAGGTGGGGAGCAGTTCTTC
CASSHNFAGGGEQFF
>TRBJ2-5|TRBD2|TRBV11-3|.
TGTGCCAGCAGCTTAGGGCATTTACTAGCGGTTGGAGAGACCCAGTACTTC
CASSLGHLLAVGETQYF
>TRBJ2-2|TRBD2|TRBV19|.
TGTGCCAGTAGTACTAGCGGGAGCCCCGGGGAGCTGTTTTTT
CASSTSGSPGELFF
>TRBJ1-1|.|TRBV28|.
TGTGCCAGCAGAAGGGGACTCACTTTCTTT
CASRRGLTFF
>TRBJ1-2|.|TRBV10-3|once
TGTGCCATCAGGGGACTAAACTATGGCTACACCTTC
CAIRGLNYGYTF
>TRBJ2-3|TRBD2|TRBV10-3|.
TGTGCCATCAGTGAGAGGGAGAGCGGGAGGGCCGGGGATACGCAGTATTTT
CAISERESGRAGDTQYF
>TRBJ2-2|.|TRBV29-1|.
TGCAGCGTTGGTGGCCCTTCGAACACCGGGGAGCTGTTTTTT
CSVGGPSNTGELFF
>TRBJ1-6|.|TRBV14|.
TGTGCCAGCAGCCACGTTCCTAGGCAGGGCCCCCTCTCCTATAATTCACCCCTCCACTTT
CASSHVPRQGPLSYNSPLHF
>TRBJ2-1|TRBD2|TRBV24-1|.
TGTGCCACCAGTGATCAGACTAGCGGGATAGTCAATGAGCAGTTCTTC
CATSDQTSGIVNEQFF
>TRBJ1-2|.|TRBV29-1|.
TGCAGCGCGACCTCGGGTCTTGGCTACACCTTC
CSATSGLGYTF
>TRBJ1-2|.|TRBV9|.
TGTGCCAGCAGCCTCGGGGGAGGGGACTATGGCTACACCTTC
CASSLGGGDYGYTF
>TRBJ1-2|TRBD1|TRBV27|.
TGTGCCAGCAGTTCGTGGGACAGCCACTTCTATGGCTACACCTTC
CASSSWDSHFYGYTF
>TRBJ1-1|.|TRBV7-9|once
TGTGCCAGCAGCTTAGTCAAGAACACTGAAGCTTTCTTT
CASSLVKNTEAFF
>TRBJ2-5|.|TRBV5-4|.
TGTGCCAGCAGCTTGGCTATGACTTCCCAAGAGACCCAGTACTTC
CASSLAMTSQETQYF
>TRBJ2-1|.|TRBV7-3|.
TGTGCCAGCAGCTTAATTGGCCGAGTCGTAGTAGCCACCTACAATGAGCAGTTCTTC
CASSLIGRVVVATYNEQFF
>TRBJ2-4|TRBD2|TRBV7-3|.
TGTGCCAGCAGCTTCCCAGGGACTAGCGGAAACATTCAGTACTTC
CASSFPGTSGNIQYF
>TRBJ2-3|.|TRBV20-1|.
TGCAGTGCTAGTGCGGTAGCGAAGTGGCAGTATTTT
CSASAVAKWQYF
>TRBJ1-3|.|TRBV7-3|.
TGTGCCAGCAGCCCGAGTGCCGGAAACACCATATATTTT
CASSPSAGNTIYF
>TRBJ2-2|.|TRBV11-3|.
TGTGCCAGCAGAACACAGGGAGTGGAGCTGTTTTTT
CASRTQGVELFF
>TRBJ2-1|TRBD2|TRBV3-1/TRBV3-2|.
TGTGCCAGCAGTGACGGACTAGCCTACAATGAGCAGTTCTTC
CASSDGLAYNEQFF
>TRBJ1-1|.|TRBV18|.
TGTGCCAGCTCACCATCCGGGAACACTGAAGCTTTCTTT
CASSPSGNTEAFF
>TRBJ1-1|TRBD1|TRBV5-1|.
TGCGCCAGTGGACAGGGGGATCTGAACACTGAAGCTTTCTTT
CASGQGDLNTEAFF
>TRBJ2-7|.|TRBV29-1|.
TGCAGCGTTGAAGGAGGAGAGTACTACGAGCAGTACTTC
CSVEGGEYYEQYF
>TRBJ2-1|TRBD1|TRBV24-1|.
TGTGCCACCAGTGACCCGGGACAGGGGGTACTCAATGAGCAGTTCTTC
CATSDPGQGVLNEQFF
>TRBJ2-7|TRBD1|TRBV29-1|.
TGCAGCGCTGGACAGGGGAGGAACTACGAGCAGTACTTC
CSAGQGRNYEQYF
>TRBJ2-3|.|TRBV29-1|.
TGCAGCGTCCACACCTGGACAGGCACAGATACGCAGTATTTT
CSVHTWTGTDTQYF
>TRBJ2-2|.|TRBV6-1|many
TGTGCCAGCAGTGAGATGTCGGCGAACACCGGGGAGCTGTTTTTT
CASSEMSANTGELFF
>TRBJ2-6|.|TRBV12-3/TRBV12-4|.
TGTGCCAGCGGGGGGTCTGGGGCCAACGTCCTGACTTTC
CASGGSGANVLTF
>TRBJ2-1|.|TRBV7-9|.
TGTGCCAGCAGCTTTCGGGAAGCGGCCTACAATGAGCAGTTCTTC
CASSFREAAYNEQFF